These 2 T cell receptor beta chains originate from one sample sequenced in a study of graft-versus-host responses after intestinal transplantation (dated by TCRdb to the early 2020s). This specimen's time point label, interpreted: cells obtained before transplantation from donor or recipient. Library preparation used the immunoSEQ multiplex PCR assay. As stored in TCRdb, this immuneACCESS dataset retains in-frame rearrangements with V and J assigned. A fraction of the clones does not appear; measured against another copy, unresolved V genes explain less than half of the discrepancy, and the remainder lacks a known reason. This sample holds tens of thousands of clones; approximately 88% were observed only once. 0.62% of the sample is in the top ten clones. These receptors have no identified antigens. This specimen was unstimulated CD4+ T cells sorted from spleen or lymph node cells, taken before transplant. Every receptor here comes from a human donor who was the organ donor for an intestinal transplant.

The gene calls are TRBV7-2 and TRBJ2-1, with a tentative D call TRBD1 (5 bases). The CDR3 runs 11 residues. Germline V CDR1 and CDR2: SGHTA, FQGNSA. Trimming removed 5 bases at V and 12 bases at J, with 11 bases between. This chain's CDR3 is CASSGAIRQFF. The CDR3 nucleotides are TGTGCCAGCAGCGGGGCCATTCGGCAGTTCTTC.

This rearrangement joins TRBV5-6 to TRBJ1-3; D gene uncertain. The ends were cut back, 1 base at V and 0 bases at J, with 8 bases in the middle. CDR1 and CDR2 from the germline V gene are SGHDT and YYEEEE. The CDR3 consists of 15 residues. The CDR3 DNA follows: TGTGCCAGCAGCTTGAGAAGTAGCTCTGGAAACACCATATATTTT. Translating it yields CASSLRSSSGNTIYF.